The sequence of this T cell receptor (beta chain) was determined in a study of blood T cell repertoires in COVID-19. At the level of the study: Spain, Italy and the United States supplied samples that represented acute and convalescent COVID-19. In each case, the material was cDNA or gDNA derived from T cells, B-cell-depleted T cells, or PBMCs.

Original handling: For nucleated cells, counts were estimated from reference gene primer amplification. Sequencing used immunoSEQ multiplex PCR; TCRdb keeps in-frame clones, though not all of them. V, J and clone size are those of that table, while D and trimming were read from the DNA. The repertoire includes under 300,000 clones, roughly 90% of them detected once, and 2% to 2.5% sits in the top ten. V lost 1 base, J lost 4 bases, and 11 bases lay in between. CDR3 length: 14 amino acids. The germline CDR1 and CDR2 sequences are SGHTA and FQGNSA. The sequence derives from a woman aged 35 to 49 who had recovered from COVID-19. This chain links TRBV7-2 with TRBJ2-7; TRBD2 might be the D (6 bases). Sequences were obtained from peripheral blood. The CDR3 sequence is CASSLVGSGYEQYF. In nucleotides, the CDR3 is TGTGCCAGCAGCTTAGTCGGGAGCGGGTACGAGCAGTACTTC. The whole variable domain, remainder taken from reference TRBV7-2 and TRBJ2-7, is GAGVSQSPSNKVTEKGKDVELRCDPISGHTALYWYRQSLGQGLEFLIYFQGNSAPDKSGLPSDRFSAERTGGSVSTLTIQRTQQEDSAVYLCASSLVGSGYEQYFGPGTRLTVT.